This T cell receptor (beta chain) was obtained from a study of vaccination and CD4 T cells after COVID-19. Across the whole study: Sampling after COVID took place at a median of around 91 days (range 35 to 161) following diagnosis. Study findings and constraints: Relatively few convalescent patients were studied; early post-infection timepoints were not included.

The Oncomine TCR Beta short-read assay sequenced DNA from cultured CD4+ T cells. DNA came from CD4+ T cells after culture. MiXCR, run by TCRdb on the PCR reads, gives a single entry per CDR3 protein. The sample holds 15,000 to 20,000 distinct CDR3 sequences, 53% seen once. The CDR3 extends over 13 amino acids. V was cut by 6 bases and J by 2 bases, with 9 bases left in between. The V gene's germline CDR1 is MNHEY and CDR2 SVGEGT. Treatment: approximately 10-day PBMC culture with coronavirus spike peptide pools or control peptides (ViraFEST assay). Once cultured approximately nine days, CD4+ T cells underwent isolation by negative selection. In regard to this clonotype: What it binds is not known.

The sequencing used CD4+ T cells from blood, cultured in vitro, collected before SARS-CoV-2 vaccination. The V call is TRBV6-2 or TRBV6-3, the J call TRBJ2-3, with D unresolved. The origin of this receptor is a human donor who had recovered from COVID-19. DNA of the CDR3: TGTGCCAGCAGAAGATACGCCACAGATACGCAGTATTTT. It yields the protein CASRRYATDTQYF.